Described below is a single T cell receptor (beta chain) sequence and its context. This clone has just a few counts. Its antigen specificity is not known. Per-base quality was not reported, and no clone a single base away is much larger than it. Participants in the prospective study were aged about 18 to 95 years, lived in 24 United States geographic areas, and enrolled through a virtual design. Cohort assignment in the prospective study relied on participant-reported clinical history from a screening survey and a study questionnaire. For ImmuneRACE Cohort 3, a participant was defined as recovered based on two consecutive negative NP/OP PCR tests, clearance by a healthcare professional, or resolution of symptoms. In the prospective study, mobile phlebotomists collected whole blood, serum and a nasopharyngeal or oropharyngeal swab from each participant. Prospective study participants could optionally give additional blood draws and questionnaires over a roughly 2-month period. Before DNA extraction, prospective study blood samples were shipped either frozen or at room temperature.

TCRbeta CDR3 regions were amplified from genomic DNA using the immunoSEQ Assay, a bias-controlled multiplex PCR. In the paper's pipeline: The number of nucleated cells in each sample was estimated by amplification of reference gene primers within the assay. To quantify the absolute abundance of each unique TCRbeta CDR3 rearrangement, sequence reads were collapsed and filtered. Productive Simpson clonality was computed per sample as the square root of Simpson's diversity index over productive rearrangements. Drawn from immuneACCESS, this table holds only the in-frame rearrangements with V and J called that TCRdb kept. Clones are partly lost; checked studies trace under half to an unresolved V gene and leave the rest unexplained. From that table come the V and J calls and clone size; the DNA was used to work out D and trimming. The sample table holds roughly 200,000 clones, of which approximately 90% were seen once. 1.2% of the sample rests with the top ten.

This record comes from a study of blood T cell repertoires in COVID-19 (dated by TCRdb to the early 2020s). In terms of the full investigation: Samples covering the acute and convalescent phases of COVID-19 were provided by collaborators in the United States, Italy and Spain. The material from the prospective study consisted of cDNA or gDNA derived from T cells, B-cell-depleted T cells, or PBMCs. The dataset comprised deeply sampled blood TCRbeta repertoires from subjects exposed to, actively infected with, or recovered from COVID-19. The repertoires were made available in a free public database intended to serve as a resource for research on the immune response to SARS-CoV-2. The samples were drawn from two sources: the first 160 participants of the ongoing ImmuneRACE study, and 1,200 or so subjects contributed by 6 global collaborators. Nearly every sample came with metadata listing a de-identified subject ID, COVID-19 status, age in years and sex. HLA class I and class II types, where available, came from metadata supplied by the sample provider rather than from assay-based typing. The study at large found these results: Clinical and demographic metadata were provided uncurated, with the amount varying by source and participant.

The sequencing sample was made of PBMCs or T cells enriched from blood (not recorded which). The TCR comes from a man aged 25-40 years who had recovered from COVID-19.

This receptor has the CDR3 CASSWRQGYGYTF. The nucleotide sequence is given as TGTGCCAGCAGTTGGAGACAGGGGTATGGCTACACCTTC. The chain employs TRBV6-2 or TRBV6-3 and TRBJ1-2; 8 of the junction bases match TRBD1. Looking up the germline V gene yields CDR1 MNHEY and CDR2 SVGEGT. V loses 4 bases at its end and J loses 5 bases; junction bases beyond the gene matches: 3. The CDR3 covers 13 residues, taking in both the cysteine and the phenylalanine. The sequence is cut down to CDR3 DNA, 39 bases in frame from base 1.